These 5 T cell receptor beta chains came from one sample sequenced in a study of Ad26.COV2.S vaccination and SARS-CoV-2 variants. The protocol was immunoSEQ multiplex PCR, while the TCRdb copy is restricted to in-frame clones and leaves out a portion. The table lists fewer than 500,000 clones, 89% of them singletons, with 2.5% to 3% in the top ten. Treatment specified: around 19 received Ad26.COV2.S at low or high dose, single or two shots; about five received placebo; per-sample allocation not given. The study sampled participants on day 63 after the first vaccine or placebo injection. This material consisted of peripheral blood, taken in a trial of Ad26.COV2.S vaccine versus placebo. The receptors shown here come from a person between 18 and 60 years old who received the Ad26.COV2.S COVID-19 vaccine or a placebo.

The chain couples TRBV5-1 to TRBJ2-7; no reliable D call. Germline V gives CDR1 SGHRS, CDR2 YFSETQ. Trimming removed 6 bases at V and 0 bases at J, with 10 bases between. This CDR3 has 13 amino acids. The CDR3 nucleotides are TGCGCCAGCACGGAAGGTCACTCCTACGAGCAGTACTTC. Residues: CASTEGHSYEQYF.

The chain combines TRBV6-2 or TRBV6-3 with TRBJ1-1; D unresolved. CDR1 and CDR2 (germline): MNHEY, SVGEGT. Trimming removed 5 bases at V and 4 bases at J, with 8 bases between. CDR3 size: 12 residues. CDR3 in amino acids: CASSRQLTEAFF. CDR3 nucleotide sequence: TGTGCCAGCAGTCGACAACTCACTGAAGCTTTCTTT.

This chain links TRBV5-1 with TRBJ1-5; possibly TRBD1 for D (5 bases). This CDR3 is built from 17 residues. Germline CDR1 and CDR2: SGHRS and YFSETQ. Deletions cut 0 bases from V and 0 bases from J, with 13 bases between. Here the CDR3 reads CASSLGDGLSSNQPQHF. In DNA, the CDR3 is TGCGCCAGCAGCTTGGGGGACGGACTTTCTAGCAATCAGCCCCAGCATTTT.

The gene calls are TRBV28 and TRBJ1-5; no definite D call. The CDR3 is made up of 13 amino acids. The V gene lost 3 bases and the J gene lost 9 bases, with 12 bases spanning the gap. CDR1 is MDHEN and CDR2 is SYDVKM in the germline V gene. CDR3 residues: CASSFSGWVPQHF. The CDR3 DNA is TGTGCCAGCAGTTTTTCGGGCTGGGTGCCCCAGCATTTT.

The chain has TRBV5-1 and TRBJ1-2, with D tentatively TRBD1 (5 bases). Per germline, CDR1 SGHRS and CDR2 YFSETQ. CDR3 length equals 19 residues. V was clipped by 4 bases and J by 6 bases, with 31 bases between them. The CDR3 nucleotides read TGCGCCAGCAGCCCAAAGATCAGGGTAGGAGCCGGAGTTGGGAATGGCTACACCTTC. Residues: CASSPKIRVGAGVGNGYTF.